Listed below are T cell receptor beta chains from one sample, sequenced in a study of blood T cell repertoires in COVID-19. Clones were sequenced by immunoSEQ multiplex PCR, and TCRdb holds only the in-frame ones, with some missing. The sample holds about 50,000 clones, over 80% seen once. Sequenced material: peripheral blood. Every receptor here comes from an elderly woman with COVID-19, enrolled during active disease. The CDR3 runs from the conserved cysteine through the conserved F or W. Fields, in order: D gene, CDR3 length, clone size, V gene, J gene, CDR3 DNA, CDR3 protein. D genes are given only for firm matches. The size field is filled for only some rows; it gives once, few, many or a size class.

d_gene: NA
len: 13
abundance: NA
v_gene: TRBV6-1
j_gene: TRBJ1-6
CDR3nt: TGTGCCAGCAGTGAAGCCCCGGGGAGGACCCTCCACTTT
CDR3aa: CASSEAPGRTLHF

d_gene: NA
len: 16
abundance: NA
v_gene: TRBV19
j_gene: TRBJ1-1
CDR3nt: TGTGCCAGTAGTATAGTAGCCGCCACGGCCCACACTGAAGCTTTCTTT
CDR3aa: CASSIVAATAHTEAFF

d_gene: NA
len: 16
abundance: NA
v_gene: TRBV7-2
j_gene: TRBJ2-5
CDR3nt: TGTGCCAGCAGCTTAGCGCCGGGCAGGGGAGAAGAGACCCAGTACTTC
CDR3aa: CASSLAPGRGEETQYF

d_gene: NA
len: 13
abundance: once
v_gene: TRBV5-1
j_gene: TRBJ1-1
CDR3nt: TGCGCCAGCAGCTTGGAGTCGAGTGGTGAAGCTTTCTTT
CDR3aa: CASSLESSGEAFF

d_gene: NA
len: 16
abundance: NA
v_gene: TRBV5-1
j_gene: TRBJ2-5
CDR3nt: TGCGCCAGCAGCTTGGTGGTCGGGGGGCGCGGAGAGACCCAGTACTTC
CDR3aa: CASSLVVGGRGETQYF

d_gene: TRBD1
len: 15
abundance: NA
v_gene: TRBV6-5
j_gene: TRBJ1-2
CDR3nt: TGTGCCAGCTCCAGCGGAACAGGGGGCTTCTATGGCTACACCTTC
CDR3aa: CASSSGTGGFYGYTF

d_gene: TRBD1
len: 17
abundance: few
v_gene: TRBV5-8
j_gene: TRBJ1-4
CDR3nt: TGTGCCAGCAGCGTGCATGGGACAGGGTTAACTAATGAAAAACTGTTTTTT
CDR3aa: CASSVHGTGLTNEKLFF

d_gene: NA
len: 14
abundance: NA
v_gene: TRBV18
j_gene: TRBJ1-1
CDR3nt: TGTGCCAGCTCACCGCTGGCGGAGAACACTGAAGCTTTCTTT
CDR3aa: CASSPLAENTEAFF

d_gene: TRBD1
len: 15
abundance: NA
v_gene: TRBV5-1
j_gene: TRBJ1-2
CDR3nt: TGCGCCAGCAAATCCCGACAGGGTGTCGACTATGGCTACACCTTC
CDR3aa: CASKSRQGVDYGYTF

d_gene: NA
len: 15
abundance: NA
v_gene: TRBV3-1/TRBV3-2
j_gene: TRBJ1-1
CDR3nt: TGTGCCAGCAGCCAAGATAGGAGGGTAGCAACTGAAGCTTTCTTT
CDR3aa: CASSQDRRVATEAFF

d_gene: TRBD2
len: 18
abundance: medium-sized
v_gene: TRBV6-1
j_gene: TRBJ2-3
CDR3nt: TGTGCCAGCAGTGAAGCTAGGACTAGCGGGAGTGGATGGGATACGCAGTATTTT
CDR3aa: CASSEARTSGSGWDTQYF

d_gene: TRBD1
len: 16
abundance: NA
v_gene: TRBV28
j_gene: TRBJ1-4
CDR3nt: TGTGCCAGCACCCCCGGGACAGGACACCTAAATGAAAAACTGTTTTTT
CDR3aa: CASTPGTGHLNEKLFF

d_gene: NA
len: 14
abundance: NA
v_gene: TRBV7-9
j_gene: TRBJ2-1
CDR3nt: TGTGCCAGCAGCCCGCTAAGCTCCTACAATGAGCAGTTCTTC
CDR3aa: CASSPLSSYNEQFF

d_gene: TRBD1
len: 15
abundance: NA
v_gene: TRBV28
j_gene: TRBJ1-5
CDR3nt: TGTGCCAGCAGGCCAGGGGGTTCAAACAATCAGCCCCAGCATTTT
CDR3aa: CASRPGGSNNQPQHF